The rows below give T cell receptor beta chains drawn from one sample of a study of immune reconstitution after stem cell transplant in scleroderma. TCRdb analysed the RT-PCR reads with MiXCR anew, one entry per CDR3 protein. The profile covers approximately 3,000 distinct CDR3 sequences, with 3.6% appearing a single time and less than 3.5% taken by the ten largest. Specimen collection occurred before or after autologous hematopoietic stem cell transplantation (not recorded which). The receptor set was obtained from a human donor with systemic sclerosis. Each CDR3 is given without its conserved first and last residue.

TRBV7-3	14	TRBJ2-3	ASSQGRGTVTHTQY
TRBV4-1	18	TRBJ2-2	ASSQESTTSGRRNTGELF
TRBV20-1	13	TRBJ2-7	SAKKGGPGTYEQY
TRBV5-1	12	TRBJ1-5	ASSLDGGGQPQH
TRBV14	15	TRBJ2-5	ASSQEGLAGVRETQY
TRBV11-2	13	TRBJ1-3	ASSRGSTSGNTIY
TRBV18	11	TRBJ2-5	ASSPGQQETQY
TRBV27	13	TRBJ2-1	ASESTGQFYNEQF
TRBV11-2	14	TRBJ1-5	ASSLGTTGNYQPQH
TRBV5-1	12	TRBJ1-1	ASSPAGGDTEAF
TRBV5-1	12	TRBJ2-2	ASSLRENTGELF
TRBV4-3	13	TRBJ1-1	ASSQSDRAYTEAF
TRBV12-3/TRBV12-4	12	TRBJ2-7	ASSSGGEPYEQY
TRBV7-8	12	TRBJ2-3	ASSLGHRADTQY
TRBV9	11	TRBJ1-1	ASSARQGREAF
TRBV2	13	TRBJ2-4	ASKQGEVAKNIQY
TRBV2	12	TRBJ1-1	ASSAQGVGSEAF
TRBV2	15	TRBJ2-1	ASSEALQRVSYNEQF
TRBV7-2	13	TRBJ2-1	ASSLVASSGDEQF
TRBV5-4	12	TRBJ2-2	ASSNRQNTGELF
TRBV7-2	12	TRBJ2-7	ASSLVGSLDEQY
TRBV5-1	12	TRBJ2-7	ASSGTVSGYEQY
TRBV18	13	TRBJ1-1	ASSPPNRALDEAF
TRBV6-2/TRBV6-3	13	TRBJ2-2	ASSALAGGTGELF
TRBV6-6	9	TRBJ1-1	ASSYSFEAF
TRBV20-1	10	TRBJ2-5	SAPTGGETQY
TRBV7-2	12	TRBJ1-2	ASSTYRDNYGYT
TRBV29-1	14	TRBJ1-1	SVTPAWGGVNTEAF
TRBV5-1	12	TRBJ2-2	ASKGQANTGELF
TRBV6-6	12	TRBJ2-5	ASSYGLAGETQY
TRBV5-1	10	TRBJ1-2	ASSKDGYGYT
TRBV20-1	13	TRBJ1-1	SARDPDRGGTEAF
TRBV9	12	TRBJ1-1	ASSVVQGNTEAF
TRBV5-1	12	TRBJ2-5	ASSLLSVQETQY
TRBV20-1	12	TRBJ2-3	SARPRGSTDTQY
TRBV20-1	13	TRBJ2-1	SASPGHLPYNEQF
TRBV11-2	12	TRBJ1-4	ASSLSGYYEKLF
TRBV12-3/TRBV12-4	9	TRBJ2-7	ASTRSYEQY
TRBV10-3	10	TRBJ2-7	AIGSTSYEQY
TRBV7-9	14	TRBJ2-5	ASSLSRLAGQETQY
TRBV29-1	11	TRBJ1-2	SVEFGTQYGYT
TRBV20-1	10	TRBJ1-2	SAHRTGSGYT
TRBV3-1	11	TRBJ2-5	AIQPDSRETQY
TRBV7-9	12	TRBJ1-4	ASSLGGVNEKLF
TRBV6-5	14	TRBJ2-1	ASSYSTSAGAGEQF
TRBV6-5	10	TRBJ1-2	ASSDRDYGYT
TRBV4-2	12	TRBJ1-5	ASSQGDSRQPQH
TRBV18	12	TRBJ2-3	ASSYATTQGAQY
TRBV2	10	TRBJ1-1	AAEGARKAAF
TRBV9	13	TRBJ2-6	ASSSGHSGANVLT
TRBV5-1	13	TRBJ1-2	ASRDLPGTVYGYT
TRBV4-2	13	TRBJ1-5	ASSPETGGNQPQH
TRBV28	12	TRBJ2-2	ASSLSSASGELF
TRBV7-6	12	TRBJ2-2	ASSLDSYTGELF
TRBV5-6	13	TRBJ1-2	ASSFGTGGDHGYT
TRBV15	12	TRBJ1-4	ATSNRDINEKLF